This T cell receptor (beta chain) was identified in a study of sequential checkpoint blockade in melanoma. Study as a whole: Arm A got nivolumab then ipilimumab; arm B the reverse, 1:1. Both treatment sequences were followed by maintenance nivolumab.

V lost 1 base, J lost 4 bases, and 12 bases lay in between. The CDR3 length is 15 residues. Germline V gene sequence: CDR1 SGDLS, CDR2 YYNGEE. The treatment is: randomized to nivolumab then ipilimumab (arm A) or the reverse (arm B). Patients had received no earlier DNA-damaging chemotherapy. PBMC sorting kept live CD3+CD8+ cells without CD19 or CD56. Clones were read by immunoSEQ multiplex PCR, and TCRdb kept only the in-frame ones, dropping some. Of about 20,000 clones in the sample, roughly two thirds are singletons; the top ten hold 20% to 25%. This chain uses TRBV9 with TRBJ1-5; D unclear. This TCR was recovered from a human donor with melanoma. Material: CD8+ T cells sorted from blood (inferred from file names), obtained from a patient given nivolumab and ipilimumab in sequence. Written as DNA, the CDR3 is TGTGCCAGCAGCGTATCTGACTGGAAAAATCAGCCCCAGCATTTT. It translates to CASSVSDWKNQPQHF.